This paragraph covers one T cell receptor beta chain sequence. Its cognate antigen is unknown. The sample originates from a study of graft-versus-host responses after intestinal transplantation. Study information: Grafts that recipients had were multivisceral, liver-intestinal, or isolated intestinal transplants.

Sequenced by immunoSEQ multiplex PCR; TCRdb stores in-frame clones only, minus some. The data contain approximately 60,000 clones, 90% to 95% of them seen just once; the ten biggest clones take up around 1.7%. Germline CDR1 and CDR2: SGDLS and YYNGEE. With V trimmed by 0 bases and J by 2 bases, 5 bases remained unmatched. CDR3 size: 15 residues. Whole-study findings and limits: Patients with graft-donor T cell macrochimerism had high graft-versus-host to host-versus-graft clonal ratios in allografts. Levels of circulating GvH clones at their peak were associated with early post-transplant HvG declines.

Specimen: unstimulated CD8+ T cells sorted from spleen or lymph node cells, collected before transplant. The rearrangement uses TRBV9 and TRBJ2-7, with 7 bases aligning to TRBD1. This sequence originates from a human donor who was the organ donor for an intestinal transplant. This chain's CDR3 is CASSVGQGRTYEQYF. The CDR3 region has the DNA TGTGCCAGCAGCGTAGGACAGGGTAGGACCTACGAGCAGTACTTC. The variable domain in full, with the rest retrieved from reference TRBV9 and TRBJ2-7, is DSGVTQTPKHLITATGQRVTLRCSPRSGDLSVYWYQQSLDQGLQFLIQYYNGEERAKGNILERFSAQQFPDLHSELNLSSLELGDSALYFCASSVGQGRTYEQYFGPGTRLTVT.